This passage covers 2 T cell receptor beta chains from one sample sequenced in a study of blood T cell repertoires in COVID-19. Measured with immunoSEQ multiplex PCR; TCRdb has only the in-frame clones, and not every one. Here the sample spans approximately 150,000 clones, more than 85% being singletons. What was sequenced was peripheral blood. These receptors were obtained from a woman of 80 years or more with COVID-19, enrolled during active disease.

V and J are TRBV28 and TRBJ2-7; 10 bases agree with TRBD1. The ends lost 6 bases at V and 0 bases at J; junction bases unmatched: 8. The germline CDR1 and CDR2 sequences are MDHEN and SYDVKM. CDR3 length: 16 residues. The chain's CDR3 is CASRPRGTGVSYEQYF. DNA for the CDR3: TGTGCCAGCAGGCCCCGGGGGACAGGGGTCTCCTACGAGCAGTACTTC.

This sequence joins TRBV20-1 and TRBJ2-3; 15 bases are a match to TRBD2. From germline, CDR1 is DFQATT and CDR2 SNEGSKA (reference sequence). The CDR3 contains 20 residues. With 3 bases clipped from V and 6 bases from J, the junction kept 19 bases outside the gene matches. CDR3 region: CSASAAGSGLAGGSGDTQYF. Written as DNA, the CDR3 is TGCAGTGCTAGTGCCGCCGGATCGGGACTAGCGGGAGGTAGCGGGGATACGCAGTATTTT.